Included here is one T cell receptor beta chain sequence, with context. Its target is unknown. Assay used: immunoSEQ multiplex PCR; TCRdb lists only in-frame clones, some missing. The sample carries around 15,000 clones, under 95% recorded once. Sequenced samples came from active juvenile idiopathic arthritis patients. Per the germline V gene, CDR1 is SQVTM and CDR2 is ANQGSEA. The CDR3 has 16 amino acids. Trimming at V came to 4 bases and at J to 4 bases, leaving 10 bases not matched to a gene. This sample was included in a study of circulating and synovial CD4+ cells in juvenile arthritis. Regarding the study as a whole: CPL and bulk CD4 samples differed at least tenfold in T cell genomes. These repertoires were less diverse than bulk blood CD4 repertoires. Circulating pathogenic-like lymphocytes shared a substantially higher fraction of CDR3 sequences with synovium than bulk blood.

This chain connects TRBV29-1 to TRBJ1-4, with 9 bases matching TRBD1. The source material was CD4+ T cells from blood. This receptor was taken from a human donor with juvenile idiopathic arthritis. The DNA of the CDR3 is TGCAGCGTTGGCGGGACAGGGTTAATTGGTAATGAAAAACTGTTTTTT. Translated, it gives CSVGGTGLIGNEKLFF.